The T cell receptor beta chain under discussion was sequenced for a study of blood T cell repertoires in COVID-19 (dated by TCRdb to the early 2020s). Regarding the research as a whole: Samples from collaborators originated in the United States, Italy and Spain and spanned both the acute and convalescent phases of COVID-19. The prospective study material was composed of cDNA or gDNA derived from T cells, B-cell-depleted T cells, or PBMCs. Subjects who had been exposed to COVID-19, were actively infected with it, or had recovered from it provided the deeply sampled blood TCRbeta repertoires that made up the dataset. A freely available public database, intended as a resource for researchers studying the immune response to SARS-CoV-2, is where the repertoires were released. The samples were drawn from two sources: the first 160 participants of the ongoing ImmuneRACE study, and 1,000 to 1,500 subjects contributed by 6 global collaborators. Sample metadata almost always included a de-identified subject ID, COVID-19 status, age in years and sex. Where available, HLA class I and class II types were taken from metadata supplied by the sample provider and were not determined by assay-based typing.

A word on this clone: No antigen is known for it. Within one base of it there is no much larger clone, and no base qualities were kept.

TCRbeta CDR3 regions were amplified from genomic DNA using the immunoSEQ Assay, a bias-controlled multiplex PCR. The authors' analysis ran thus. Within the assay, amplification of reference gene primers was used to estimate how many nucleated cells each sample contained. Sequence reads were collapsed and filtered to measure the absolute abundance of every unique TCRbeta CDR3 rearrangement. Productive Simpson clonality was computed per sample as the square root of Simpson's diversity index over productive rearrangements. What TCRdb holds here is the immuneACCESS table cut down to in-frame rearrangements. Part of the clones is not present; checked against another copy, under half of the missing clones reflect an unresolved V gene, and the others are unexplained. That table is the source of V, J and clone size, and D and trimming were worked out from the DNA. The sample includes 100,000 to 150,000 clones, with around nine tenths observed a single time. More than 0.9% of the sample rests with the top ten.

The CDR3 numbers 14 residues from cysteine through phenylalanine. The DNA shown is the 42-base CDR3, in frame from base 1. Trimming takes 0 bases from V and 7 bases from J, and the germline ends sit 13 bases apart. As encoded in the germline V gene, CDR1 is SGHRS while CDR2 is YFSETQ. The research as a whole found: How much clinical and demographic metadata was included differed by source and by participant, and the metadata was provided uncurated.

Each collaborating institution followed its own protocols to collect whole blood in K2EDTA tubes. Collaborator samples were shipped for TCRbeta analysis as frozen whole blood, isolated PBMCs, or DNA extracted from either sample type. Sequenced input: peripheral blood. The sequence came from a woman older than 75 with acute or convalescent COVID-19. This chain is built from TRBV5-1 and TRBJ1-2, and perhaps TRBD1 as D gene, on 6 matching bases. The CDR3 has the sequence CASSLAGGVGGYTF. In nucleotide form, the sequence is TGCGCCAGCAGCTTGGCGGGGGGCGTTGGTGGCTACACCTTC.